The source of this T cell receptor (beta chain) is a study of T cell changes during pregnancy in multiple sclerosis. With 4 bases removed from V and 6 bases from J, the gap between germline ends came to 9 bases. The CDR3 sequence is 12 residues long. CDR1 is SGHTA, CDR2 FQGTGA, per germline. Sequencing was performed with immunoSEQ multiplex PCR; in TCRdb, only in-frame clones are kept and a portion is missing. The sample includes around 70,000 clones, 92% seen only once; the top ten take roughly 1.5%. This clone was seen a single time. This receptor was obtained from a female donor with multiple sclerosis, enrolled in a pregnancy study. The sequencing used peripheral blood, collected after pregnancy. The V gene is TRBV7-3, the J gene TRBJ1-2; the D gene is possibly TRBD1 (6 bases). The CDR3 region is CASSSQGHGYTF. The CDR3 nucleotides read TGTGCCAGCAGCTCACAGGGCCATGGCTACACCTTC. Together with reference TRBV7-3 and TRBJ1-2, the CDR3 gives the full variable domain: GAGVSQTPSNKVTEKGKYVELRCDPISGHTALYWYRQSLGQGPEFLIYFQGTGAADDSGLPNDRFFAVRPEGSVSTLKIQRTERGDSAVYLCASSSQGHGYTFGSGTRLTVV.